Following are 26 T cell receptor beta chains from one sample sequenced in a study of T cells in Graves' hyperthyroidism and ophthalmopathy. Using RNA transcripts as the source, TCR beta CDR3 regions were amplified. First-round RT-PCR of the TCR CDR3 relied on the HTBI primer set. A single record per CDR3 protein comes from TCRdb applying MiXCR to the multiplex PCR reads. There are a few hundred thousand distinct CDR3 sequences in the sample; approximately 15% occur only once, and less than 20% lies in the top ten. The sequencing input was blood. These receptors were taken from a woman younger than 30 with Graves' hyperthyroidism.

This clonotype was observed at least ten times. The V call is TRBV10-3, the J call TRBJ1-1, with D unclear. The CDR3 loop spans 13 amino acids. Germline V gives CDR1 ENHRY, CDR2 SYGVKD. Trimming took 5 bases from V and 3 from J, leaving 10 bases between them. CDR3 amino acids: CAISSDTYTEAFF. The CDR3, as DNA: TGTGCCATCAGTAGCGATACTTACACTGAAGCTTTCTTT.

At least ten counts were recorded for this clonotype. J is TRBJ1-2 and V is TRBV30; D perhaps matches TRBD1 (6 bases). Per the germline V gene, CDR1 is GTSNPN and CDR2 is SVGIG (reference sequence). Between the trimmed V and J ends, which lost 0 bases and 5 bases, there was a span of 16 bases. This CDR3 region has 15 residues. The CDR3 bases are TGTGCCTGGAGTGTACACGGGGGGCGCGGTTATGGCTACACCTTC. This sequence encodes CAWSVHGGRGYGYTF.

In this sample, this clonotype turned up many times. The chain uses TRBV18 and TRBJ1-1, with 7 bases that match TRBD1. From germline, CDR1 is KGHSH and CDR2 LQKENI. J was trimmed by 1 base and V by 6 bases; bases with no gene match: 11. The CDR3 consists of 16 residues. The CDR3 DNA sequence: TGTGCCAGCTCTGCCGAACAGGGGTCAGGGAACACTGAAGCTTTCTTT. This encodes CASSAEQGSGNTEAFF.

This clonotype was counted ten times or more. The rearrangement uses TRBV15 and TRBJ1-1, with a possible D match to TRBD1 (5 bases). V was shortened by 0 bases and J by 5 bases, with 7 bases between the two germline ends. Germline V gene sequence: CDR1 LNHNV, CDR2 YYDKDF (reference sequence). The CDR3 is 13 amino acids. This CDR3 reads CATSRDGGTEAFF. The DNA of the CDR3 is TGTGCCACCAGCAGAGATGGGGGGACTGAAGCTTTCTTT.

CDR3 residues: CAKRSSYNSPLHF. CDR3 coding DNA: TGTGCCAAACGGAGCTCCTATAATTCACCCCTCCACTTT. J is TRBJ1-6 and V is TRBV19; D uncertain. The V and J ends lost 10 bases and 0 bases respectively, with 7 bases between them. The CDR3 sequence is 13 residues long. Germline V lookup: CDR1 LNHDA, CDR2 SQIVND (reference sequence).

The sample holds many counts of this clonotype. The chain employs TRBV2 and TRBJ1-2; no definite D call. From germline, CDR1 is SNHLY and CDR2 FYNNEI. Trimming shortened V by 5 bases and J by 7 bases, and 17 bases separated the two germline ends. This CDR3 has 14 residues. Written as DNA, the CDR3 is TGTGCCAGCAGTCGGACGGCCGATGTAATTGGCTACACCTTC. Translation: CASSRTADVIGYTF.

This clonotype showed up many times. The chain employs TRBV15 and TRBJ2-3; D is undetermined. The CDR3 runs to 16 residues. V lost 1 base and J 1 base, leaving 12 bases between the germline ends. Germline V CDR1 and CDR2: LNHNV, YYDKDF (reference sequence). The CDR3 region is CATSRVPELGTDTQYF. CDR3 DNA: TGTGCCACCAGCAGAGTACCGGAGCTGGGCACAGATACGCAGTATTTT.

The V and J genes are TRBV7-9 and TRBJ1-1, with 7 bases identical to TRBD1. Trimming at V came to 4 bases and at J to 6 bases, leaving 8 bases not matched to a gene. Germline-derived CDR1 and CDR2 are SEHNR and FQNEAQ (reference sequence). The length of the CDR3 is 14 residues. CDR3 region: CASSSRQGSAEAFF. The CDR3 DNA reads as TGTGCCAGCAGCTCTCGACAGGGCTCGGCTGAAGCTTTCTTT.

Points on this clonotype: This clone may be a read error of a much larger clone one base away. This sequence joins TRBV6-2 or TRBV6-3 and TRBJ2-1, with TRBD1 as a possible D gene (6 bases). CDR1 and CDR2 from the germline V gene are MNHEY and SVGEGT. Trimming stripped 6 bases from V and 7 bases from J, with 19 bases between. This CDR3 region has 15 residues. The CDR3 spells CASSHQIGQKNEQFF. CDR3 nucleotides: TGTGCCAGCAGCCACCAAATCGGACAGAAAAATGAGCAGTTCTTC.

This clonotype came up many times. This chain uses TRBV19 with TRBJ1-3, with D possibly TRBD1 on 5 matching bases. The CDR3 totals 16 residues. The V gene's germline CDR1 is LNHDA and CDR2 SQIVND (reference sequence). V was clipped by 7 bases and J by 0 bases, with 16 bases between them. The CDR3 sequence: CASTIGGRISGNTIYF. CDR3 in DNA: TGTGCCAGTACCATCGGGGGACGTATCTCTGGAAACACCATATATTTT.

The table lists this clonotype with a few counts. The chain carries TRBV3-1 and TRBJ1-3, with D unclear. CDR1 and CDR2 (germline): LGHDT, YNNKEL (reference sequence). CDR3 length equals 14 residues. Trimming took off 0 bases at V and 0 bases at J, with 3 bases between the two ends. The CDR3 sequence: CASSQENSGNTIYF. The CDR3 region has the DNA TGTGCCAGCAGCCAAGAGAACTCTGGAAACACCATATATTTT.

This clonotype showed up many times. V gene TRBV11-3 combines with J gene TRBJ2-3; no clear D gene. The CDR3 has 12 amino acids. Trimming removed 1 base at V and 12 bases at J, with 11 bases between. Per germline, CDR1 SGHNT and CDR2 YENEEA. The CDR3 sequence is CASSLGPRDQYF. As DNA, the CDR3 is TGTGCCAGCAGCTTAGGTCCTCGAGACCAGTATTTT.

In its sample, this clonotype was seen many times. J is TRBJ1-5 and V is TRBV2, with a possible D match to TRBD1 (6 bases). V was clipped by 2 bases and J by 6 bases, with 14 bases between them. The germline CDR1 and CDR2 sequences are SNHLY and FYNNEI. This CDR3 has 15 amino acids. The CDR3 nucleotides are TGTGCCAGCAGTGAACATCGTAGGGGGGGTCAGCCCCAGCATTTT. Translation gives CASSEHRRGGQPQHF.

The CDR3 here is CASLRVGTGVSGANVLTF. In nucleotides, the CDR3 is TGTGCCAGCCTTAGGGTAGGGACAGGGGTCTCCGGGGCCAACGTCCTGACTTTC. The V gene is TRBV6-1, the J gene TRBJ2-6; TRBD1 matches 10 bases. CDR1 and CDR2 (germline): MNHNS, SASEGT. The CDR3 covers 18 residues. V trimming: 8 bases; J trimming: 4 bases; junction bases outside the gene matches: 14.

Ten or more counts support this clonotype. This rearrangement joins TRBV6-1 to TRBJ1-5; possible D gene TRBD1, 5 bases. The germline CDR1 and CDR2 sequences are MNHNS and SASEGT. The germline V and J ends were trimmed by 6 bases and 3 bases, with 18 bases remaining between them. The length of the CDR3 is 16 residues. Here the CDR3 reads CASREVGVGHNQPQHF. CDR3 bases: TGTGCCAGCAGGGAGGTAGGAGTGGGGCACAATCAGCCCCAGCATTTT.

At least ten counts were recorded for this clonotype. The genes are TRBV5-4 and TRBJ2-7; 7 bases are a match to TRBD2. Germline V gene sequence: CDR1 SGHNT, CDR2 YYREEE (reference sequence). This CDR3 is built from 14 residues. V trimming: 4 bases; J trimming: 4 bases; junction bases outside the gene matches: 8. In nucleotides, the CDR3 is TGTGCCAGCAGCAGCAGGCGGGAGAGGTACGAGCAGTACTTC. This gives the protein CASSSRRERYEQYF.

This clonotype has a count of ten or more. The rearrangement uses TRBV19 and TRBJ1-1, with 8 nucleotides matching TRBD1. After removal of 6 bases from V and 5 bases from J, the junction contained 5 bases not matched to a gene. CDR1 is LNHDA and CDR2 is SQIVND in the germline V gene (reference sequence). CDR3 length: 13 amino acids. Written as DNA, the CDR3 is TGTGCCAGTAGCGAGGACAGGGTTACTGAAGCTTTCTTT. Its protein product is CASSEDRVTEAFF. Complete variable domain (other parts from reference TRBV19 and TRBJ1-1): DGGITQSPKYLFRKEGQNVTLSCEQNLNHDAMYWYRQDPGQGLRLIYYSQIVNDFQKGDIAEGYSVSREKKESFPLTVTSAQKNPTAFYLCASSEDRVTEAFFGQGTRLTVV.

This clonotype showed up many times. V and J are TRBV5-1 and TRBJ2-7; D is unclear. Germline assignment: CDR1 SGHRS and CDR2 YFSETQ. The V end lost 4 bases, the J end lost 0 bases, and 8 bases lay between the germline ends. The CDR3 has 13 residues. CDR3 protein: CASSDPSSYEQYF. DNA for the CDR3: TGCGCCAGCAGCGATCCTAGCTCCTACGAGCAGTACTTC.

This clonotype has only a few counts. This sequence joins TRBV5-1 and TRBJ2-5; no firm D call. Trimming shortened V by 0 bases and J by 3 bases, and 9 bases separated the two germline ends. The CDR3 runs to 14 residues. The germline V gene encodes CDR1 SGHRS and CDR2 YFSETQ. CDR3 nucleotides: TGCGCCAGCAGCTTGGGTCGGACCAAAGAGACCCAGTACTTC. It is translated as CASSLGRTKETQYF.

There are many counts of this clonotype. This sequence joins TRBV6-5 and TRBJ2-1; 7 nucleotides match TRBD2. The CDR3 consists of 13 residues. Unmatched junction bases numbered 3, after V lost 2 bases and J lost 8 bases. Per the germline V gene, CDR1 is MNHEY and CDR2 is SVGAGI. The CDR3 loop is CASSYAGVDEQFF. In nucleotides, the CDR3 is TGTGCCAGCAGTTACGCGGGAGTCGATGAGCAGTTCTTC.

This clonotype was seen repeatedly, ten times or more. The chain recombines TRBV6-1 with TRBJ2-2, with a weak D call TRBD2 (5 bases). The CDR3 is made up of 14 amino acids. Deletions cut 6 bases from V and 0 bases from J, with 8 bases between. CDR1 and CDR2 (germline): MNHNS, SASEGT. CDR3 protein: CASRLVANTGELFF. The CDR3, as DNA: TGTGCCAGCAGACTAGTGGCGAACACCGGGGAGCTGTTTTTT.

This clonotype was found many times. The chain is built from TRBV29-1 and TRBJ2-4; 7 nucleotides line up with TRBD1. The CDR3 covers 13 residues. V shed 4 bases, J shed 7 bases, and the junction held 7 bases outside the gene matches. The germline V gene encodes CDR1 SQVTM and CDR2 ANQGSEA. The CDR3 loop reads CSVGDSKENIQYF. The CDR3 DNA is TGCAGCGTTGGGGACAGTAAGGAGAACATTCAGTACTTC.

This clonotype was detected many times. This chain uses TRBV7-6 with TRBJ1-1; D not resolved. From germline, CDR1 is SGHVS and CDR2 FNYEAQ. V lost 7 bases and J 7 bases, leaving 13 bases between the germline ends. The CDR3 covers 12 residues. The CDR3 sequence: CASTPFSREAFF. The CDR3 DNA reads TGTGCCAGCACCCCTTTTTCGCGTGAAGCTTTCTTT.

The gene calls are TRBV6-1 and TRBJ2-7; TRBD1 aligns across 9 bases. The CDR3 length is 15 residues. The J segment lost 3 bases and the V segment lost 7 bases, leaving 10 bases of the junction unmatched. Germline V gives CDR1 MNHNS, CDR2 SASEGT. This CDR3 is CASITYSGQGYEQYF. CDR3 DNA: TGTGCCAGCATCACTTATTCGGGACAGGGCTACGAGCAGTACTTC.

This sequence joins TRBV6-1 and TRBJ2-3; TRBD2 matches at 10 bases. The germline V gene encodes CDR1 MNHNS and CDR2 SASEGT. V gave up 5 bases and J gave up 10 bases; unmatched junction bases: 9. The CDR3 has 14 amino acids. The CDR3 region is CASSLALAGTPQYF. Written as DNA, the CDR3 is TGTGCCAGCAGTTTGGCACTAGCGGGAACCCCGCAGTATTTT.

Of note for this clonotype: One end of the junction does not line up with germline, which may come from a read error. The chain uses TRBV5-5 and TRBJ1-5; D is unclear. The germline V gene has CDR1 SGHKS and CDR2 YYEKEE (reference sequence). This CDR3 has 17 amino acids. This chain's CDR3 is CASSQEPLGGSNQPQHF. CDR3 nucleotides: TGCGCCAGCAGCCAAGAACCTCTCGGTGGGAGCAATCAGCCCCAGCATTTT. The whole variable domain, remainder taken from reference TRBV5-5 and TRBJ1-5, is DAGVTQSPTHLIKTRGQQVTLRCSPISGHKSVSWYQQVLGQGPQFIFQYYEKEERGRGNFPDRFSARQFPNYSSELNVNALLLGDSALYLCASSQEPLGGSNQPQHFGDGTRLSIL.